The 11 T cell receptor beta chains presented below share a single source sample, sequenced in a study of beta chain features in type 1 diabetes. General observations from the study: Among patients with Type 1 diabetes, TCRB CDR3s were moderately but significantly shorter in every one of the four CD4+ subsets.

Reverse transcribing all isolated RNA meant expressed TCRB transcripts were sequenced. Assay used: immunoSEQ multiplex PCR; TCRdb lists only in-frame clones, some missing. The data hold 200,000 to 300,000 clones, with under 13% observed a single time. The antigens these receptors bind are not known. The specimen sequenced was naive CD4+ T cells from blood. These receptors originate from a man between 25 and 39 years old with type 1 diabetes.

This clone showed up just a few times. The genes are TRBV15 and TRBJ1-4, with TRBD1 as a possible D gene (5 bases). Trimming stripped 2 bases from V and 8 bases from J, with 9 bases between. CDR3 length equals 13 residues. CDR1 and CDR2 (germline): LNHNV, YYDKDF (reference sequence). CDR3 DNA: TGTGCCACCAGCAGACAGGGTATGGAAAAACTGTTTTTT. Translation: CATSRQGMEKLFF.

J is TRBJ1-2 and V is TRBV7-9; D is perhaps TRBD1 (6 bases). CDR1 is SEHNR and CDR2 is FQNEAQ in the germline V gene (reference sequence). V shed 7 bases and J shed 8 bases, with 14 bases lying between them. The length of the CDR3 is 12 residues. The CDR3 nucleotides read TGTGCCAGCACCTCAGGGACACTAGGCTACACCTTC. Translating gives CASTSGTLGYTF.

Only a few counts were recorded for this clone. The rearrangement joins TRBV7-2 to TRBJ2-5; the D gene is possibly TRBD2 (6 bases). Germline V CDR1 and CDR2: SGHTA, FQGNSA. CDR3 size: 14 residues. V lost 3 bases to trimming and J lost 4 bases, with 12 bases between them. The CDR3 protein is CASSLQEGIETQYF. The CDR3 nucleotides are TGTGCCAGCAGCTTGCAGGAGGGGATAGAGACCCAGTACTTC.

This clone was seen a few times. CDR3 in amino acids: CASSYTSGTAYGYTF. CDR3 in DNA: TGTGCCAGCAGTTACACATCGGGGACAGCCTATGGCTACACCTTC. The gene calls are TRBV6-5 and TRBJ1-2, with 7 bases identical to TRBD1. V lost 2 bases, J lost 4 bases, and 7 bases stayed unmatched. The CDR3 consists of 15 residues. CDR1 is MNHEY, CDR2 SVGAGI, per germline.

V usage is TRBV29-1 and J usage is TRBJ2-7; TRBD1 might be the D (6 bases). This CDR3 contains 13 residues. Per germline, CDR1 SQVTM and CDR2 ANQGSEA. The V end lost 5 bases, the J end lost 4 bases, and 15 bases lay between the germline ends. The DNA for the CDR3 is TGCAGCGTTCGGCGCCAAGGGGGATACGAGCAGTACTTC. Its protein product is CSVRRQGGYEQYF.

The V and J genes are TRBV7-3 and TRBJ2-1, with 7 bases that match TRBD2. V lost 5 bases and J lost 7; bases outside the gene matches: 5. Germline V gene lookup returns CDR1 SGHTA and CDR2 FQGTGA. The CDR3 consists of 13 residues. The CDR3 region has the DNA TGTGCCAGCAGCGTCCAGGGAGGGAATGAGCAGTTCTTC. Its protein is CASSVQGGNEQFF.

The chain is built from TRBV5-1 and TRBJ2-2; no clear D. Per germline, CDR1 SGHRS and CDR2 YFSETQ. The CDR3 extends over 15 amino acids. Trimming took off 4 bases at V and 4 bases at J, with 14 bases between the two ends. The CDR3 DNA is TGCGCCAGCAGCAGCCCGCGCGGCCGCACCGGGGAGCTGTTTTTT. Amino acids: CASSSPRGRTGELFF. The entire variable domain, with the rest obtained from reference TRBV5-1 and TRBJ2-2, is as follows: KAGVTQTPRYLIKTRGQQVTLSCSPISGHRSVSWYQQTPGQGLQFLFEYFSETQRNKGNFPGRFSGRQFSNSRSEMNVSTLELGDSALYLCASSSPRGRTGELFFGEGSRLTVL.

In this sample, this clone turned up a few times. The genes are TRBV5-6 and TRBJ1-2; possible D gene TRBD1, 6 bases. CDR3 size: 15 residues. V shed 3 bases and J shed 8 bases, with 20 bases lying between them. CDR1 SGHDT and CDR2 YYEEEE come from the germline V gene. DNA of the CDR3: TGTGCCAGCAGCTCGACCGACAGGCCATCAAGAGGCTACACCTTC. This sequence encodes CASSSTDRPSRGYTF.

The J gene is TRBJ1-1, the V gene TRBV15; D might be TRBD1 (5 bases). The V gene's germline CDR1 is LNHNV and CDR2 YYDKDF (reference sequence). The CDR3 is made up of 13 amino acids. V shed 8 bases and J shed 0 bases, with 10 bases lying between them. The DNA of the CDR3 is TGTGCCACCTCGACAGAGATGAACACTGAAGCTTTCTTT. Translating gives CATSTEMNTEAFF.

The chain uses TRBV2 and TRBJ1-2, with a possible D match to TRBD1 (5 bases). Germline V CDR1 and CDR2: SNHLY, FYNNEI. V was shortened by 9 bases and J by 1 base, with 9 bases between the two germline ends. This CDR3 is built from 12 residues. CDR3 coding DNA: TGTGCCAGATCAGGGATTAACTATGGCTACACCTTC. It translates to CARSGINYGYTF. Using reference TRBV2 and TRBJ1-2 for the parts outside the CDR3, the full variable domain is EPEVTQTPSHQVTQMGQEVILRCVPISNHLYFYWYRQILGQKVEFLVSFYNNEISEKSEIFDDQFSVERPDGSNFTLKIRSTKLEDSAMYFCARSGINYGYTFGSGTRLTVV.

This clone has a handful of counts. V and J are TRBV30 and TRBJ1-4; D call uncertain. Per germline, CDR1 GTSNPN and CDR2 SVGIG (reference sequence). Trimming stripped 1 base from V and 4 bases from J, with 4 bases between. This CDR3 comprises 12 residues. The CDR3 DNA reads TGTGCCTGGAGTGCGGGTAATGAAAAACTGTTTTTT. It specifies CAWSAGNEKLFF.